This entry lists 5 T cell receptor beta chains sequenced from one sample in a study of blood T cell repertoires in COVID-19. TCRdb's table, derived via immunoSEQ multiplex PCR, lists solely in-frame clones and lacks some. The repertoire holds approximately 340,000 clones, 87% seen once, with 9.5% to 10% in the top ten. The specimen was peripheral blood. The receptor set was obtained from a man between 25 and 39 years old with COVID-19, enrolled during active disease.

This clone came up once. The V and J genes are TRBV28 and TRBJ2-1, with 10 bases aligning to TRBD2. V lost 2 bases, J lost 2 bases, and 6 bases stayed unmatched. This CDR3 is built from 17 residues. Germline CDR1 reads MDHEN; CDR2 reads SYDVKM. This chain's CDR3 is CASSLPPSGSPYNEQFF. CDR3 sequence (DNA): TGTGCCAGCAGTTTACCTCCTAGCGGGAGCCCCTACAATGAGCAGTTCTTC.

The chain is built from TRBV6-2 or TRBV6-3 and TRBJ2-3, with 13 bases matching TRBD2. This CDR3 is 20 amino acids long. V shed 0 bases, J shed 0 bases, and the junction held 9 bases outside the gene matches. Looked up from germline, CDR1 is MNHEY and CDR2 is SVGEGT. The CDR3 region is CASSYSAGLAGAPSTDTQYF. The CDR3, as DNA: TGTGCCAGCAGTTACTCCGCCGGACTAGCGGGGGCCCCGAGCACAGATACGCAGTATTTT.

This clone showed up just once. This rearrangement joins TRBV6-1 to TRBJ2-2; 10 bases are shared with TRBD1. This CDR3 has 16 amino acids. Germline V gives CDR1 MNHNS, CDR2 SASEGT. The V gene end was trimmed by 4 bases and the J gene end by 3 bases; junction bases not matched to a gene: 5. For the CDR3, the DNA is TGTGCCAGCAGTGCGGGACAGGGGCTCTACACCGGGGAGCTGTTTTTT. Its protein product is CASSAGQGLYTGELFF.

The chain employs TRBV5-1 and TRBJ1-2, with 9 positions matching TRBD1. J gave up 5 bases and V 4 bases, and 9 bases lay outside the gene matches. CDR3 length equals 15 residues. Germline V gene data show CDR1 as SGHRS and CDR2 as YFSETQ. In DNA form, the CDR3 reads TGCGCCAGCAGCACCGGGGACAGGGAATCGTATGGCTACACCTTC. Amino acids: CASSTGDRESYGYTF. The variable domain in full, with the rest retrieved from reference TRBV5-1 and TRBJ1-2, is KAGVTQTPRYLIKTRGQQVTLSCSPISGHRSVSWYQQTPGQGLQFLFEYFSETQRNKGNFPGRFSGRQFSNSRSEMNVSTLELGDSALYLCASSTGDRESYGYTFGSGTRLTVV.

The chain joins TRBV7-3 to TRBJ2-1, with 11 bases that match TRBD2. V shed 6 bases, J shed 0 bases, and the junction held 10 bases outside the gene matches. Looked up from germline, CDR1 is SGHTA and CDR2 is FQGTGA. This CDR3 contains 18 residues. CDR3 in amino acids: CASSSGLAERSSYNEQFF. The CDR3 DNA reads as TGTGCCAGCAGTTCGGGACTAGCGGAAAGGAGCTCCTACAATGAGCAGTTCTTC.